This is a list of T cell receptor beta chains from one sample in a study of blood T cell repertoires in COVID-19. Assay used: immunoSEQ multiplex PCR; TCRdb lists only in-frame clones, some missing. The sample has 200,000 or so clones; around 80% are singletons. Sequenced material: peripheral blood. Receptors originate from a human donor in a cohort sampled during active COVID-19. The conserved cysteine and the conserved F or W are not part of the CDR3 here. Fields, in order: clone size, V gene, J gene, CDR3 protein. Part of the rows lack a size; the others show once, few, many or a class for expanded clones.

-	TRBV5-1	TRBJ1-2	ASSFLGDKGGYT
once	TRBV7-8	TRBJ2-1	ASSYGTSENNEQF
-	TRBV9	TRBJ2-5	ASTLSSQGASETQY
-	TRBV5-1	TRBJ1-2	ASSPGVLGGYT
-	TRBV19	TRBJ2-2	ASSISGEGTGELF
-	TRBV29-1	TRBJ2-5	SAVPGGETQY
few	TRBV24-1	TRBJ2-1	ATSVGRERGNEQF
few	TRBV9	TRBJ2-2	ASSVVPRSNTGELF
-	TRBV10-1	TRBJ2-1	ASSEIPGTGDFAEQF
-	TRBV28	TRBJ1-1	ASSRTGVTEAF
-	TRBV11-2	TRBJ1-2	ASSLAYRGGKSYGYT
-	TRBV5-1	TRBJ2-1	ASSLEAGREQF
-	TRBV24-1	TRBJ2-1	ATSDLWQGPRNEQF
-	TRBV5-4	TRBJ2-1	ASSLAASGSGRNEQF
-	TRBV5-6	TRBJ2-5	ASSCRY
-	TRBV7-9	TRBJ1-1	ASSSGGNTEAF
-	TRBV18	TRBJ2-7	ASSPGTGFEQY
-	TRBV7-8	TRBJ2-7	ASSSVRGSLYEQY
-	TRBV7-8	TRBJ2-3	ASSQGTSGRVDTQY
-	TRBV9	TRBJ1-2	ASSLGTGDYGYT
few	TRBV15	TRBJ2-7	ATGTTYEQY
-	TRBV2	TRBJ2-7	ASSEDRYEQY
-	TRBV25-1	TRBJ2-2	ASQGTGETGELF
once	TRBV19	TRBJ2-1	ASSPWGGHNWQF
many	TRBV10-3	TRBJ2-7	AISDPDRASYEQY
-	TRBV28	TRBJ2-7	ASSLFSTGRRYEQY
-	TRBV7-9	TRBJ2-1	ASSLALAGGLNEQF
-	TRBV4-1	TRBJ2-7	ASSQAGTGDYEQY
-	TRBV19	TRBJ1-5	ASSIRGGGSQPQH
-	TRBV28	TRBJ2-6	ASSSSQASGANVLT
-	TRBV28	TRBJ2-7	ASMSRLFYEQY
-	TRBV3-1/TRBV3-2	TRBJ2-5	ASSRGLAGGQETQY
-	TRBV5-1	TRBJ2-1	ASSLVDVRERSPDEQF
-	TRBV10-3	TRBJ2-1	AIRGLADNEQF